This T cell receptor (beta chain) was sequenced during a study of early T cells in non-severe SARS-CoV-2 infection. Ten or more counts support this clonotype. Between the trimmed V and J ends, which lost 3 bases and 1 base, there was a span of 10 bases. The length of the CDR3 is 14 residues. Germline V lookup: CDR1 DFQATT, CDR2 SNEGSKA (reference sequence). The protocol attached unique molecular identifiers to individual cDNA molecules. TCRdb analysed the 5' RACE reads with MiXCR anew, one entry per CDR3 protein. The data contain about 60,000 distinct CDR3 sequences, roughly 10% of them singletons. The chain links TRBV20-1 to TRBJ1-5, with D unresolved. This sample comprised whole blood, obtained at baseline. The TCR comes from an adult who was a healthcare worker with PCR-confirmed SARS-CoV-2 infection or an uninfected control (not recorded which). The CDR3 DNA reads as TGCAGTGCTAGGGACGGTCTAAGCAATCAGCCCCAGCATTTT. It codes for CSARDGLSNQPQHF.